Listed below are T cell receptor beta chains from one sample, sequenced in a study of Ad26.COV2.S vaccination and SARS-CoV-2 variants. Clones were sequenced by immunoSEQ multiplex PCR, and TCRdb holds only the in-frame ones, with some missing. The sample contains around 240,000 clones, roughly 90% of which appear only once. The material sequenced was peripheral blood, taken in a trial of Ad26.COV2.S vaccine versus placebo. Receptors were obtained from a person aged 18-65 years who received the Ad26.COV2.S COVID-19 vaccine or a placebo. Both conserved end residues are part of each CDR3. A D gene is named only where the DNA matches it firmly. Not all rows give a size; the values are once, few, many and, for expanded clones, a class.

J	D	size	V	DNA	CDR3
TRBJ1-2	-	-	TRBV3-1/TRBV3-2	TGTGCCAGCAGCCAAGTAAACCCCTCTGCCGGCTACACCTTC	CASSQVNPSAGYTF
TRBJ2-7	-	-	TRBV29-1	TGCAGCGTTGAAGATCTCTACGAGCAGTACTTC	CSVEDLYEQYF
TRBJ1-1	-	-	TRBV15	TGTGCCACCAGCAGAGATATAACAGGGCGAGGCACTGAAGCTTTCTTT	CATSRDITGRGTEAFF
TRBJ1-5	-	-	TRBV15	TGTGCCACCAGCAGAGATTCAGGACGCTTTACGGAGCCCCAGCATTTT	CATSRDSGRFTEPQHF
TRBJ2-7	-	-	TRBV30	TGTGCCTGGAGTGAGGGTCTCTCCTACGAGCAGTACTTC	CAWSEGLSYEQYF
TRBJ1-4	-	-	TRBV6-1	TGTGCCAGCAGTGAAGGAGGGAACGGGGCTAATGAAAAACTGTTTTTT	CASSEGGNGANEKLFF
TRBJ1-6	-	-	TRBV6-2/TRBV6-3	TGTGCCAGCAGTTCCTACCGACCGGGATCGGATAATTCACCCCTCCACTTT	CASSSYRPGSDNSPLHF
TRBJ1-4	-	-	TRBV6-5	TGTGCCAGCAGTTACGACAGGACTAATGAAAAACTGTTTTTT	CASSYDRTNEKLFF
TRBJ2-1	TRBD2	-	TRBV7-2	TGTGCCAGCAGCCCTCCGGGACTAGGGTTGAGTGAGCAGTTCTTC	CASSPPGLGLSEQFF
TRBJ2-3	TRBD2	-	TRBV24-1	TGTGCCACCAGTGGAAGACTAGCGGGGGGCACAGATACGCAGTATTTT	CATSGRLAGGTDTQYF
TRBJ1-3	-	-	TRBV7-7	TGTGCTAGCAGCTCCGGGACCAGTGACAGTTTCGGAAACACCATATATTTT	CASSSGTSDSFGNTIYF
TRBJ1-5	-	once	TRBV9	TGTGCCAGCAGCGGTTCACAGGGTGATCAGCCCCAGCATTTT	CASSGSQGDQPQHF
TRBJ2-7	-	-	TRBV7-2	TGTGCCAGCAGCTTAGGGGTTTCAACAGGGACTGAGCAGTACTTC	CASSLGVSTGTEQYF
TRBJ1-2	-	-	TRBV5-5	TGTGCCAGCAGCCCGGACTACCCCGGGACTCCCTATGGCTACACCTTC	CASSPDYPGTPYGYTF
TRBJ2-6	-	-	TRBV25-1	TGTGCCAGCAGTGCTTCTGGGGCCAACGTCCTGACTTTC	CASSASGANVLTF
TRBJ2-7	TRBD1	-	TRBV4-3	TGCGCCAGCAGCCAAGGACAGGGGGGAGCCGAGCAGTACTTC	CASSQGQGGAEQYF
TRBJ2-7	-	-	TRBV7-9	TGTGCCAGCAGCCCCAGCACCCAGGGGCTCGCCTACGAGCAGTACTTC	CASSPSTQGLAYEQYF
TRBJ1-3	-	-	TRBV6-2/TRBV6-3	TGTGCCAGCAGTTACTGGAGGGGACAACGCTCTGGAAACACCATATATTTT	CASSYWRGQRSGNTIYF
TRBJ2-1	-	-	TRBV4-2	TGTGCCAGCAGCCAAGATGTGGAGTACAATGAGCAGTTCTTC	CASSQDVEYNEQFF
TRBJ1-1	-	once	TRBV6-2/TRBV6-3	TGTGCCAGCAGTTTAACAGCGAACACTGAAGCTTTCTTT	CASSLTANTEAFF
TRBJ2-2	TRBD2	-	TRBV6-2/TRBV6-3	TGTGCCAGCAGTTACGATAGGGCTAGCGGGCGGAGAAGGTCCACCGGGGAGCTGTTTTTT	CASSYDRASGRRRSTGELFF
TRBJ2-2	-	-	TRBV4-3	TGCGCCAGCAGCCAAGATCCGAATACAATCACCGGGGAGCTGTTTTTT	CASSQDPNTITGELFF
TRBJ2-1	-	-	TRBV18	TGTGCCAGCTCACCACTCTCTGGGAGTTTGTACAATGAGCAGTTCTTC	CASSPLSGSLYNEQFF
TRBJ1-4	-	-	TRBV19	TGTGCCAGTAGCCCAACCAGGGGAAGAGAAGAATCTGAAAAACTGTTTTTT	CASSPTRGREESEKLFF
TRBJ2-1	TRBD2	-	TRBV10-3	TGTGCCATCAGTGAGGTGACTAGCGGGGGGCGCAATGAGCAGTTCTTC	CAISEVTSGGRNEQFF
TRBJ2-1	TRBD2	-	TRBV10-1	TGCGCCAGCGGGCGGGGGAGACGTAGTGAGCAGTTCTTC	CASGRGRRSEQFF
TRBJ1-1	-	-	TRBV6-2/TRBV6-3	TGTGCCAGCAGTTACCCCTTGGCAGGGAACACTGAAGCTTTCTTT	CASSYPLAGNTEAFF
TRBJ1-5	-	-	TRBV7-2	TGTGCCAGCAGCTTAGCCCATCAGCCCCAGCATTTT	CASSLAHQPQHF
TRBJ2-7	TRBD1	-	TRBV30	TGTGCCTTCAGCTCGGACAGGGGGCTGTACGAGCAGTACTTC	CAFSSDRGLYEQYF
TRBJ2-1	TRBD2	-	TRBV28	TGTGCCAGCAGTTTGGGGACTAGCGGGAGGGCGCATGAGCAGTTCTTC	CASSLGTSGRAHEQFF
TRBJ2-5	-	-	TRBV5-5	TGTGCCAGCAGCTCGTGGGATAGGCCAGAGACCCAGTACTTC	CASSSWDRPETQYF